Below, one T cell receptor (beta chain) is given with its context. Its cognate antigen is unknown. Generated by immunoSEQ multiplex PCR, the TCRdb table keeps only in-frame clones and is missing some. Here the sample spans approximately 350,000 clones, 90% to 97% being singletons. The sample belongs to a study of shared clonotypes between healthy human individuals. General study results and limits: Among the subsets, naive ones generally showed larger estimated richness than memory ones. Represented diversity (both genetic and exposure-history) was limited by the small number of donors.

Among the donors, all were Caucasian adults who lived in Nashville, Tennessee. V shed 1 base and J 2 bases; nucleotides not matched to a gene: 11. Germline V gene sequence: CDR1 SGHTA, CDR2 FQGNSA. This CDR3 is built from 17 residues. This chain links TRBV7-2 with TRBJ2-7; TRBD2 aligns across 7 bases. Sequencing was carried out using memory CD8+ T cells sorted from blood. Subset of the sample: CD45RO+ cells pooled with CCR7-negative TemRA cells. This sequence originates from a man aged 25-40 years in good health. The CDR3: CASSLVGLAGDTYEQYF. CDR3 DNA sequence: TGTGCCAGCAGCTTAGTAGGGTTGGCGGGAGATACCTACGAGCAGTACTTC.